The sequence of this T cell receptor beta chain was determined in a study of T-cell reconstitution after alpha-beta-depleted transplantation in children. The V and J ends lost 2 bases and 5 bases respectively, with 4 bases between them. The CDR3 extends over 12 amino acids. Study-wide results and limits: When one year had passed after transplant, most T-cell counts and diversity came from newly produced T cells.

TCRbeta library preparation incorporated unique molecular identifiers. A single record per CDR3 protein comes from TCRdb applying MiXCR to the PCR reads. The data hold hundreds of thousands of distinct CDR3 sequences, with over 10% observed a single time. This clonotype occurred many times. As yet, its antigen is unknown. This material consisted of PBMCs, mostly from graft donor cells, taken 360 days after TCRalphabeta/CD19-depleted stem cell transplant. The TCR sequence derives from a male patient younger than 18 who had a stem cell transplant for acute myeloid leukemia, so the T cells may come from the graft donor. The rearrangement joins TRBV12-3 or TRBV12-4 to TRBJ2-1; D gene ambiguous. The CDR3 DNA follows: TGTGCCAGCAGTTTAACGGACAATGAGCAGTTCTTC. As protein: CASSLTDNEQFF.